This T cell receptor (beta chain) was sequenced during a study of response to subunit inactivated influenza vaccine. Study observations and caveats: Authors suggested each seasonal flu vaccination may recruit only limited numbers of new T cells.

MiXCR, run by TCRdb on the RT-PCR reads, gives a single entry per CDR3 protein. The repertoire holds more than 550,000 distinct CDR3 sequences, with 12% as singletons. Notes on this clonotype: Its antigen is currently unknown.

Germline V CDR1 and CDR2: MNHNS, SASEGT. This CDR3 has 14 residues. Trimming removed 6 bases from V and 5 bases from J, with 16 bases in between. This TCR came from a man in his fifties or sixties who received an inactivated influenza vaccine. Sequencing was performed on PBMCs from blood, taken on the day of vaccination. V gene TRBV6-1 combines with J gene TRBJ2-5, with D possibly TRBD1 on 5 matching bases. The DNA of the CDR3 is TGTGCCAGCAGGACCGGGCAGGGCCGCGAGACCCAGTACTTC. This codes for CASRTGQGRETQYF.